This T cell receptor beta chain was found in a study of OX40 agonist ivuxolimab in advanced cancers. Autoimmune disease history or systemic immunosuppression led to patients being barred. Whole-study findings and limits: Among the lowest peripheral clonal expansion occurred in 0.1-3.0 mg/kg partial responders. Expanded clones tended on average to be more numerous among CD8+ T cells than CD4+.

The CDR3 has 15 residues. V was clipped by 0 bases and J by 6 bases; unmatched bases: 6. Germline values: CDR1 SGHRS, CDR2 YFSETQ. Repertoires were generated with immunoSEQ multiplex PCR, while TCRdb's copy carries only in-frame clones and drops some. Of some 60,000 clones listed, about 94% are singletons. As to this clone: The target antigen is unknown.

The specimen comprised CD4+ or CD8+ T cells sorted from blood, sampled in a trial of the OX40 agonist ivuxolimab. The gene calls are TRBV5-1 and TRBJ1-2; 9 positions match TRBD1. The clonotype originates from an adult with an advanced solid tumor such as melanoma, head and neck, liver or kidney cancer. The chain's CDR3 is CASSLEGTGLHGYTF. CDR3 DNA sequence: TGCGCCAGCAGCTTGGAGGGGACAGGGCTTCATGGCTACACCTTC. Variable domain in full (rest from reference TRBV5-1 and TRBJ1-2): KAGVTQTPRYLIKTRGQQVTLSCSPISGHRSVSWYQQTPGQGLQFLFEYFSETQRNKGNFPGRFSGRQFSNSRSEMNVSTLELGDSALYLCASSLEGTGLHGYTFGSGTRLTVV.